This T cell receptor beta chain was recorded in a study of blood T cell repertoires in COVID-19. With 5 bases removed from V and 5 bases from J, the gap between germline ends came to 17 bases. The germline V gene encodes CDR1 SGDLS and CDR2 YYNGEE. This CDR3 region has 15 residues. The method was immunoSEQ multiplex PCR; TCRdb's version includes in-frame clones alone and lacks a portion of them. The table lists 80,000 to 95,000 clones, about 85% of them singletons, with roughly 12% in the top ten. Sequences were obtained from peripheral blood. The TCR originated in a human donor in a cohort sampled during active COVID-19. The V gene is TRBV9, the J gene TRBJ2-1, with a possible D match to TRBD2 (7 bases). Here the CDR3 reads CASSGGGALHNEQFF. The CDR3 DNA follows: TGTGCCAGCAGTGGTGGGGGGGCTTTACACAATGAGCAGTTCTTC.